One TCR beta chain is described in this entry. As yet, its antigen is unknown. Distinct nucleotide sequences in the sample also encode this CDR3. Researchers ran the PCR with 60 Vbeta and 13 Jbeta primers. Clones were read by immunoSEQ multiplex PCR, and TCRdb kept only the in-frame ones, dropping some. The sample holds about 140,000 clones; about 80% are singletons and the top ten take around 6.6%. The CDR3 contains 13 residues. V shed 5 bases and J shed 1 base, with 8 bases lying between them. CDR1 and CDR2 from the germline V gene are MNHEY and SVGAGI. This record belongs to a study of cytomegalovirus exposure and HLA in healthy donors. Findings and limits, study-wide: In a later analysis, across HLA loci, associated TCR counts were highest for DRB1, lowest for HLA-C. The classifier reportedly diagnosed cytomegalovirus status with high sensitivity and specificity.

The TCR originated in a woman in her forties in good health and CMV-seropositive. The V gene is TRBV6-5, the J gene TRBJ1-2; D uncertain. Specimen: PBMCs. The CDR3 DNA sequence: TGTGCCAGCAGTGAAGCAAATAACTATGGCTACACCTTC. It encodes CASSEANNYGYTF.